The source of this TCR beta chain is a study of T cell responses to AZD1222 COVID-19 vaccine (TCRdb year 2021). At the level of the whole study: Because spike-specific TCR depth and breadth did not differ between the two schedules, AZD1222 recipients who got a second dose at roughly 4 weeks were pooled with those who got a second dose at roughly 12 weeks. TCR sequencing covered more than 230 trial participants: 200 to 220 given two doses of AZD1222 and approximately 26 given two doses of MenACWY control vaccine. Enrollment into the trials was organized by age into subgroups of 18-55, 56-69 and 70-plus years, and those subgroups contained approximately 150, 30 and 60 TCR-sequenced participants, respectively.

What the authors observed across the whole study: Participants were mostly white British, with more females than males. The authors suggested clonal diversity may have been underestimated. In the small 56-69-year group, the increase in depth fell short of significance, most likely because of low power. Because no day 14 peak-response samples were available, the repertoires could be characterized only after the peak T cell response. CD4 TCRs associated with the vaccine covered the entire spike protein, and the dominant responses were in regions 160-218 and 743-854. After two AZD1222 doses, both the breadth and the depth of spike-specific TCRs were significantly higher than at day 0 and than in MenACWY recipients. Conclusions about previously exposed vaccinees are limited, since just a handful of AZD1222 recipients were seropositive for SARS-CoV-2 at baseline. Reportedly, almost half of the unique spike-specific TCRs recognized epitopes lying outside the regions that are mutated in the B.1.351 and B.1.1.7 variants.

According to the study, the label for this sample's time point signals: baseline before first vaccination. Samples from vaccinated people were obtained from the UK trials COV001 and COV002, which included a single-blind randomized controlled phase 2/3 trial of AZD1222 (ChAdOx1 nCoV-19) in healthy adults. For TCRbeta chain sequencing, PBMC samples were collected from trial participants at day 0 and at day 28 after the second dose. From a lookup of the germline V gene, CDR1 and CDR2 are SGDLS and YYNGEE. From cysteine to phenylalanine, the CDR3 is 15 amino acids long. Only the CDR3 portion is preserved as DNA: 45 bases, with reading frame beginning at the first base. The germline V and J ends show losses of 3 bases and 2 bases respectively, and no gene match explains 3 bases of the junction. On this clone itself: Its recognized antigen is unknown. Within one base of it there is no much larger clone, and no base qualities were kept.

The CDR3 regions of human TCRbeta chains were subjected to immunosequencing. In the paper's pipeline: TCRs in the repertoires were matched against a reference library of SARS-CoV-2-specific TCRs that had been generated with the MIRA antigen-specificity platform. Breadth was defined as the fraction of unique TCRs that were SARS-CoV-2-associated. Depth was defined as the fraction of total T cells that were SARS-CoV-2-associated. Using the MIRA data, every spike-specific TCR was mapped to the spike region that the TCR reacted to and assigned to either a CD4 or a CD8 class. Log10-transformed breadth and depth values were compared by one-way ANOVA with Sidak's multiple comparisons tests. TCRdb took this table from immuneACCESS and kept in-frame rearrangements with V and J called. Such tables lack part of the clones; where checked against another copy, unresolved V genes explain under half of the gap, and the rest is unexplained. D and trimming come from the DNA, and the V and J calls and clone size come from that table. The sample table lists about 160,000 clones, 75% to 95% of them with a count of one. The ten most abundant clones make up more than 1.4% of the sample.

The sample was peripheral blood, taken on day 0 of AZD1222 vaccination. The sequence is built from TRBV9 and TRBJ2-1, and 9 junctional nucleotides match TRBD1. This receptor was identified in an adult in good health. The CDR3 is CASSAGDRAYNEQFF. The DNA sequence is TGTGCCAGCAGCGCGGGGGACAGGGCCTACAATGAGCAGTTCTTC.